The 10 T cell receptor beta chains listed next were all sequenced from one sample in a study of cytomegalovirus exposure and HLA in healthy donors. The primer mix had 60 Vbeta and 13 Jbeta primers. The table came from immunoSEQ multiplex PCR; TCRdb's copy has only in-frame clones and leaves some out. Of some 95,000 clones listed, over 65% are singletons. The sequencing input was PBMCs. These receptors all stem from a woman younger than 35 in good health and CMV-seropositive.

The J gene is TRBJ1-2, the V gene TRBV6-1; tentatively, D is TRBD1 (6 bases). With 10 bases removed from V and 7 bases from J, the gap between germline ends came to 19 bases. CDR1 is MNHNS and CDR2 is SASEGT in the germline V gene. The CDR3 totals 13 residues. Written as DNA, the CDR3 is TGTGCCACCGCCCCCGACAGGTCTGGTGGCTACACCTTC. This sequence encodes CATAPDRSGGYTF.

This chain joins TRBV4-3 and TRBJ2-2; 9 bases agree with TRBD2. CDR1 LGHNA and CDR2 YSLEER come from the germline V gene. Trimming at V came to 4 bases and at J to 0 bases, leaving 6 bases not matched to a gene. The CDR3 has 17 residues. The DNA for the CDR3 is TGCGCCAGCAGCCCGTCGCCTAGCGGGGCGAACACCGGGGAGCTGTTTTTT. This encodes CASSPSPSGANTGELFF.

CDR3 DNA sequence: TGCACCAGCAGCCCAAACAGGGGGCGGAAAGCGGGCACTGAAGCTTTCTTT. Protein sequence: CTSSPNRGRKAGTEAFF. This chain connects TRBV1 to TRBJ1-1; the DNA was not compared with TRBD1, the D call given in the table. TRBV1 represents a pseudogene. The CDR3 has 17 residues.

V usage is TRBV4-3 and J usage is TRBJ1-2; no definite D call. Trimming shortened V by 0 bases and J by 4 bases, and 9 bases separated the two germline ends. The CDR3 is made up of 14 amino acids. Germline CDR1 LGHNA, CDR2 YSLEER. CDR3: CASSQDIVGYGYTF. The CDR3, as DNA: TGCGCCAGCAGCCAAGATATAGTTGGCTATGGCTACACCTTC.

CDR3 region: CASSLRMVDTVGGYTF. In DNA, the CDR3 is TGTGCCAGCAGCTTGCGAATGGTTGACACCGTGGGTGGCTACACCTTC. V usage is TRBV5-5 and J usage is TRBJ1-2, with D unclear. Germline CDR1 SGHKS, CDR2 YYEKEE (reference sequence). The CDR3 runs 16 residues. The V end was cut by 1 base, the J end by 7 bases, with 20 bases between.

There are a few counts of this clone. The chain is built from TRBV6-5 and TRBJ2-7; D is perhaps TRBD1 (6 bases). This CDR3 contains 15 residues. Germline V gene data show CDR1 as MNHEY and CDR2 as SVGAGI. Trimming took off 4 bases at V and 9 bases at J, with 22 bases between the two ends. The DNA of the CDR3 is TGTGCCAGCAGTTTCAACAACAGGGATCGCACGGGGCAGTACTTC. Translation: CASSFNNRDRTGQYF.

V and J are TRBV28 and TRBJ2-7; 11 bases are a match to TRBD2. The germline V gene encodes CDR1 MDHEN and CDR2 SYDVKM. V shed 5 bases and J 6 bases; nucleotides not matched to a gene: 3. The CDR3 spans 13 residues. CDR3 DNA sequence: TGTGCCAGCAGTGATGGACTAGCGGGCGAGCAGTACTTC. Its translation is CASSDGLAGEQYF.

The rearrangement uses TRBV7-3 and TRBJ2-2; 7 nucleotides agree with TRBD2. Germline V gene sequence: CDR1 SGHTA, CDR2 FQGTGA. With 3 bases clipped from V and 4 bases from J, the junction kept 8 bases outside the gene matches. This CDR3 region has 16 residues. The CDR3 loop is CASSFIGLAATGELFF. The CDR3 DNA reads as TGTGCCAGCAGCTTTATAGGGCTAGCGGCCACCGGGGAGCTGTTTTTT.

This clone appeared once. V usage is TRBV6-6 and J usage is TRBJ2-2, with D possibly being TRBD1 (5 bases). The germline V gene encodes CDR1 MNHNY and CDR2 SVGAGI (reference sequence). Trimming removed 1 base from V and 1 base from J, with 10 bases in between. CDR3 length: 16 residues. In DNA, the CDR3 is TGTGCCAGCAGTTACTTCGGGCAGGGGAACACCGGGGAGCTGTTTTTT. Its translation is CASSYFGQGNTGELFF.

The rearrangement joins TRBV7-2 to TRBJ1-3; no firm D call. From germline, CDR1 is SGHTA and CDR2 FQGNSA. CDR3 length: 18 residues. V lost 7 bases and J 0 bases, leaving 22 bases between the germline ends. CDR3 coding DNA: TGTGCCAGCACCCCAAAGTTCGGGCGAGGGTCCTCTGGAAACACCATATATTTT. Translated: CASTPKFGRGSSGNTIYF.